A single sample is the source of the 22 T cell receptor beta chains below, sequenced in a study of blood T cell repertoires in COVID-19 (dated by TCRdb to the early 2020s). Library generation was performed with the immunoSEQ multiplex PCR assay. TCRdb mirrors the immuneACCESS table, restricted to in-frame sequences. Some clones are absent from its copies; in checked studies, under half trace to an unresolved V gene, and the reason for the others is unknown. The sample profile shows 200,000 or so clones; more than 85% of them were found once. About 2% of the sample lies in the top ten. What was sequenced was peripheral blood. The receptors stem from a man in his 70s with active or convalescent COVID-19.

The genes are TRBV11-2 and TRBJ1-6, with D tentatively TRBD1 (6 bases). CDR3 length: 15 amino acids. Germline V lookup: CDR1 SGHAT, CDR2 FQNNGV. V was trimmed by 6 bases and J by 7 bases, leaving 16 bases between them. The CDR3 reads CASRNLRGTNSPLHF. CDR3 coding DNA: TGTGCCAGCAGAAATCTTAGGGGGACGAATTCACCCCTCCACTTT.

V gene TRBV6-5 combines with J gene TRBJ1-3; 7 positions agree with TRBD1. Germline assignment: CDR1 MNHEY and CDR2 SVGAGI. This CDR3 spans 15 amino acids. V lost 1 base and J lost 2; bases outside the gene matches: 2. The CDR3 reads CASSYFTGAGNTIYF. CDR3 coding DNA: TGTGCCAGCAGTTACTTCACAGGGGCTGGAAACACCATATATTTT.

The rearrangement uses TRBV30 and TRBJ2-4; 8 bases are shared with TRBD2. Per the germline V gene, CDR1 is GTSNPN and CDR2 is SVGIG (reference sequence). The CDR3 is 13 amino acids. V shed 7 bases, J shed 5 bases, and the junction held 7 bases outside the gene matches. The CDR3 spells CASKRGSENIQYF. DNA for the CDR3: TGTGCCTCAAAGCGGGGGAGCGAAAACATTCAGTACTTC. Full variable domain (missing parts from reference TRBV30 and TRBJ2-4): SQTIHQWPATLVQPVGSPLSLECTVEGTSNPNLYWYRQAAGRGLQLLFYSVGIGQISSEVPQNLSASRPQDRQFILSSKKLLLSDSGFYLCASKRGSENIQYFGAGTRLSVL.

This clone was observed once. The chain employs TRBV10-2 and TRBJ1-2, with TRBD1 as a possible D gene (6 bases). Germline V lookup: CDR1 WSHSY, CDR2 SAAADI. CDR3 length: 15 amino acids. Trimming removed 4 bases at V and 4 bases at J, with 16 bases between. Here the CDR3 reads CASSGTGFRGYGYTF. CDR3 DNA sequence: TGCGCCAGCAGTGGTACAGGGTTTCGGGGCTATGGCTACACCTTC.

This chain connects TRBV28 to TRBJ2-3; D gene ambiguous. The ends were cut back, 1 base at V and 4 bases at J, with 6 bases in the middle. The CDR3 has 13 residues. Germline CDR1 is MDHEN and CDR2 is SYDVKM. The CDR3: CASSLLSADTQYF. For the CDR3, the DNA is TGTGCCAGCAGTTTATTATCAGCAGATACGCAGTATTTT. Using reference TRBV28 and TRBJ2-3 for the parts outside the CDR3, the full variable domain is DVKVTQSSRYLVKRTGEKVFLECVQDMDHENMFWYRQDPGLGLRLIYFSYDVKMKEKGDIPEGYSVSREKKERFSLILESASTNQTSMYLCASSLLSADTQYFGPGTRLTVL.

The V and J genes are TRBV28 and TRBJ2-7; TRBD1 agrees at 7 bases. The CDR3 has 13 residues. The J segment lost 1 base and the V segment lost 7 bases, leaving 4 bases of the junction unmatched. Germline CDR1 MDHEN, CDR2 SYDVKM. The CDR3 here is CASIKQGSYEQYF. DNA for the CDR3: TGTGCCAGCATCAAACAGGGGTCCTACGAGCAGTACTTC.

The chain uses TRBV5-1 and TRBJ2-2, with 7 bases fitting TRBD1. After removal of 6 bases from V and 3 bases from J, the junction contained 5 bases not matched to a gene. This CDR3 spans 14 amino acids. In germline, CDR1 is SGHRS, CDR2 YFSETQ. The CDR3 protein is CASNDRADTGELFF. For the CDR3, the DNA is TGCGCCAGCAATGACAGGGCAGACACCGGGGAGCTGTTTTTT.

The chain carries TRBV7-9 and TRBJ2-7; a possible D gene is TRBD2 (6 bases). The ends were cut back, 0 bases at V and 6 bases at J, with 15 bases in the middle. This CDR3 contains 15 residues. From germline, CDR1 is SEHNR and CDR2 FQNEAQ (reference sequence). The DNA of the CDR3 is TGTGCCAGCAGCTTAGCTTATAAGGGGAGGTCCGAGCAGTACTTC. It codes for CASSLAYKGRSEQYF.

Only one count was recorded for this clone. The chain carries TRBV6-2 or TRBV6-3 and TRBJ2-7; TRBD1 matches at 7 bases. The CDR3 has 14 residues. Per germline, CDR1 MNHEY and CDR2 SVGEGT. After removal of 1 base from V and 3 bases from J, the junction contained 3 bases not matched to a gene. The CDR3 DNA sequence: TGTGCCAGCAGTTACTTGCCAGGGGGCTACGAGCAGTACTTC. Its translation is CASSYLPGGYEQYF.

This clone was seen a few times. The chain combines TRBV29-1 with TRBJ2-3, with TRBD2 matching over 9 bases. Per germline, CDR1 SQVTM and CDR2 ANQGSEA. Trimming at V came to 6 bases and at J to 4 bases, leaving 8 bases not matched to a gene. The CDR3 is made up of 14 amino acids. This CDR3 is CSVQGLAFADTQYF. CDR3 nucleotides: TGCAGCGTACAGGGACTAGCCTTCGCAGATACGCAGTATTTT.

This clone was detected only a few times. This chain links TRBV7-9 with TRBJ1-4, with 8 bases matching TRBD1. Trimming at V came to 5 bases and at J to 5 bases, leaving 4 bases not matched to a gene. The germline CDR1 and CDR2 sequences are SEHNR and FQNEAQ (reference sequence). The CDR3 covers 14 residues. The CDR3 loop reads CASSPWTGNEKLFF. The CDR3, as DNA: TGTGCCAGCAGCCCCTGGACAGGGAATGAAAAACTGTTTTTT.

This clone has a single count. V gene TRBV7-9 combines with J gene TRBJ1-2; a possible D gene is TRBD1 (6 bases). V lost 2 bases to trimming and J lost 2 bases, with 21 bases between them. Germline lookup yields CDR1 SEHNR and CDR2 FQNEAQ (reference sequence). The CDR3 loop spans 18 amino acids. The CDR3 spells CASSLSAGALPSNYGYTF. The CDR3 DNA reads TGTGCCAGCAGCTTATCCGCAGGGGCCCTACCTTCGAACTATGGCTACACCTTC.

V and J are TRBV5-4 and TRBJ2-7; D remains ambiguous. Trimming cost V 0 bases and J 6 bases, with 10 bases left between them. Per germline, CDR1 SGHNT and CDR2 YYREEE (reference sequence). This CDR3 comprises 13 residues. The chain's CDR3 is CASSLDPPSEQYF. The CDR3 DNA is TGTGCCAGCAGCTTGGATCCCCCATCCGAGCAGTACTTC.

The rearrangement links TRBV18 to TRBJ1-1; maybe TRBD1 (5 bases). The V gene's germline CDR1 is KGHSH and CDR2 LQKENI. There are 15 residues in the CDR3. V was clipped by 5 bases and J by 1 base, with 14 bases between them. CDR3 residues: CASSARQGQNTEAFF. CDR3 bases: TGTGCCAGCTCAGCGAGGCAGGGCCAGAACACTGAAGCTTTCTTT.

This chain uses TRBV5-8 with TRBJ1-5; possibly TRBD1 for D (5 bases). The germline V gene has CDR1 SGHTS and CDR2 YDEGEE. V shed 6 bases and J shed 10 bases, with 26 bases lying between them. CDR3 length: 16 amino acids. The CDR3 loop reads CASTQTDHSVFYPQHF. The CDR3 DNA follows: TGTGCCAGCACCCAGACAGACCACTCGGTGTTTTACCCCCAGCATTTT. Filled out from reference TRBV5-8 and TRBJ1-5, the complete variable domain reads EAGVTQSPTHLIKTRGQQATLRCSPISGHTSVYWYQQALGLGLQFLLWYDEGEERNRGNFPPRFSGRQFPNYSSELNVNALELEDSALYLCASTQTDHSVFYPQHFGDGTRLSIL.

V is TRBV12-5 and J is TRBJ2-3; 7 bases are a match to TRBD1. The CDR3 has 14 amino acids. Germline V gives CDR1 LGHNT, CDR2 FRNRAP. V trimming: 7 bases; J trimming: 5 bases; junction bases outside the gene matches: 9. This CDR3 is CASALDRVKDTQYF. In DNA, the CDR3 is TGTGCTAGTGCCCTCGACAGGGTAAAAGATACGCAGTATTTT.

This clone has a single count. This chain connects TRBV28 to TRBJ1-2; the match to TRBD1 covers 7 bases. There are 13 residues in the CDR3. Germline V CDR1 and CDR2: MDHEN, SYDVKM. Unmatched junction bases numbered 13, after V lost 10 bases and J lost 8 bases. CDR3 residues: CATQSGGGRGYTF. CDR3 DNA sequence: TGTGCCACCCAAAGTGGAGGGGGCAGGGGCTACACCTTC.

This clone was found a few times. This sequence joins TRBV27 and TRBJ2-3, with D maybe TRBD2 (6 bases). From germline, CDR1 is MNHEY and CDR2 SMNVEV (reference sequence). The CDR3 is 14 amino acids. The V end lost 2 bases, the J end lost 5 bases, and 11 bases lay between the germline ends. CDR3 sequence (DNA): TGTGCCAGCAGTTTAACCGGGAGAATAGATACGCAGTATTTT. It is translated as CASSLTGRIDTQYF.

This clone came up once. The chain recombines TRBV7-8 with TRBJ2-5; 8 nucleotides agree with TRBD2. The CDR3 is 16 amino acids. Germline V lookup: CDR1 SGHVS, CDR2 FQNEAQ. V shed 5 bases and J 6 bases; nucleotides not matched to a gene: 14. The CDR3 sequence: CASSRARTGGGKTQYF. In DNA, the CDR3 is TGTGCCAGCAGCCGCGCCCGGACTGGCGGGGGGAAGACCCAGTACTTC.

This clone was picked up many times. The chain employs TRBV27 and TRBJ1-6; D gene ambiguous. The CDR3 spans 15 residues. Germline V CDR1 and CDR2: MNHEY, SMNVEV (reference sequence). V lost 3 bases to trimming and J lost 10 bases, with 16 bases between them. This chain's CDR3 is CASSFSTRGSSPLHF. The DNA of the CDR3 is TGTGCCAGCAGTTTTAGTACCCGAGGAAGCTCACCCCTCCACTTT.

V usage is TRBV30 and J usage is TRBJ2-1; TRBD2 might be the D (5 bases). The V gene lost 3 bases and the J gene lost 10 bases, with 16 bases spanning the gap. CDR3 length: 13 amino acids. Germline CDR1 is GTSNPN and CDR2 is SVGIG (reference sequence). CDR3 loop: CAWRGPGREEQFF. CDR3 nucleotide sequence: TGTGCCTGGAGGGGTCCGGGGAGAGAGGAGCAGTTCTTC.

J is TRBJ2-3 and V is TRBV19; weak D call: TRBD2 (6 bases). In germline, CDR1 is LNHDA, CDR2 SQIVND (reference sequence). The CDR3 loop spans 14 amino acids. V lost 1 base and J 1 base, leaving 6 bases between the germline ends. As DNA, the CDR3 is TGTGCCAGTAGTATAGCGGGGGGCACAGATACGCAGTATTTT. It translates to CASSIAGGTDTQYF.